This T cell receptor beta chain was recorded in a study of T cells expressing NK-cell markers. On the study more broadly: Underlying the TCR beta repertoires were sorted CD3+CD56+NKG2C+, CD3+CD56+NKG2C- and CD3+CD56-NKG2C+ T cells.

Worth noting for this clonotype: Its antigen is undetermined.

Germline loops: CDR1 SQVTM, CDR2 ANQGSEA. CDR3 size: 14 residues. UMIs accompanied the 5'RACE template switching by which TCR beta cDNA was made. TCRdb re-called the 5' RACE reads and shows each CDR3 protein once, DNA omitted. The repertoire table contains about 460,000 distinct CDR3 sequences. Study observations and caveats: Dominant NKG2C+ clonotypes in roughly six donors made up about 1.0-8% of CD8+ T cells. Once again these clonotypes came out on top in the CD3+CD56-NKG2C+ fraction of a few donors.

Source material: blood T cells: a sorted CD56 or NKG2C T cell subset, CD4+ or CD8+ T cells, or bulk PBMC T cells (not recorded which). V usage is TRBV29-1 and J usage is TRBJ2-3; TCRdb selects TRBD1, and the lack of DNA leaves this call unchecked. This TCR was sampled from a woman between 45 and 65 years old in good health. The CDR3 protein is CSVGDRSYSDTQYF.